This T cell receptor beta chain originates from a study of blood T cells in healthy people across ages. Study outcomes and limitations: Strong correlation was found linking TCR beta diversity to naive T cell percentage.

Each sample provided at least 5 micrograms of extracted total RNA. This CDR3 region has 16 residues. Germline V gene lookup returns CDR1 SGHTA and CDR2 FQGNSA. V was pared by 6 bases and J by 4 bases, with 12 bases of the junction left unmatched. Regarding this clonotype: Its matching antigen is unknown.

A sample-barcoded 5' primer and a J-beta primer mix were used in a second PCR of about 6 to 11 cycles. Unique molecular identifiers of 12 random nucleotides labeled each cDNA. From the 5' RACE reads, TCRdb called clonotypes with MiXCR, one entry per CDR3 protein. The repertoire holds around 650,000 distinct CDR3 sequences, approximately 30% seen once, with 15% in the top ten. This chain connects TRBV7-2 to TRBJ2-5; 9 nucleotides agree with TRBD2. Sequenced material: blood. This clonotype was obtained from an elderly woman in good health. As DNA, the CDR3 is TGTGCCAGCAGTGTATCCCCGTCGACTAGCGGAGAGACCCAGTACTTC. Translation: CASSVSPSTSGETQYF.